This T cell receptor beta chain is drawn from a study of a mutant IDH1 vaccine in newly diagnosed glioma. Overall study context: In some groups vaccination began 4-6 weeks post-radiotherapy; others received it with temozolomide.

The method was immunoSEQ multiplex PCR; TCRdb's version includes in-frame clones alone and lacks a portion of them. The data contain roughly 120,000 clones, around three quarters of them singletons. Note on this clone: Its antigen is currently unknown.

Germline CDR1 is LGHNA and CDR2 is YNFKEQ. The CDR3 extends over 13 amino acids. Trimming left V 0 bases short and J 5 bases short, with 7 bases between. Time point specified: week 11, during vaccination. Topical imiquimod accompanied each vaccine dose, which consisted of 300 ug of mutant IDH1 20-mer peptide. General study results and limits: Variations in leading peripheral T cell clonotypes appeared to have no connection with pseudoprogression.

The receptor comes from a man aged 35-49 years with glioma. This rearrangement joins TRBV4-2 to TRBJ2-5; D is unresolved. Specimen: PBMCs, collected from a glioma patient whose treatment included an IDH1 peptide vaccine. The CDR3 sequence is CASSQDPAETQYF. The CDR3 DNA follows: TGTGCCAGCAGCCAAGATCCCGCGGAGACCCAGTACTTC.